The clone carrying this TCR beta chain has more than one count but fewer than ten. Its antigen is as yet unknown. Germline CDR1 reads MNHNY; CDR2 reads SVGAGI (reference sequence). The CDR3 loop spans 14 amino acids. Between the trimmed V and J ends, which lost 5 bases and 1 base, there was a span of 11 bases. This record belongs to a study of beta chain features in type 1 diabetes. Study summary: All samples combined gave about 100 million sorted cells for examination.

The sequenced template was cDNA made from the entire isolated RNA. Produced via immunoSEQ multiplex PCR; TCRdb's table is partial and in-frame only. The table records about 120,000 clones, 16% of them present only once. Study-level findings and limits: When Type 1 diabetes patients were examined, their TCRB CDR3s proved moderately but significantly shorter in all four CD4+ subsets. VDJ junctions sequenced from type 1 diabetes patients showed fewer insertions and more deletions. The similarity of naive, central memory and Treg TCRB repertoires appeared greater among patients than among healthy donors.

The chain employs TRBV6-6 and TRBJ1-2; D call uncertain. This receptor was taken from a young man with type 1 diabetes. Sequenced: central memory CD4+ T cells from blood. The CDR3 protein is CASSKQLGNYGYTF. In DNA, the CDR3 is TGTGCCAGCAGTAAACAGCTGGGTAACTATGGCTACACCTTC.